The entry below gives a single T cell receptor (beta chain) sequence along with its context. Data came from immunoSEQ multiplex PCR; TCRdb stores just in-frame clones and leaves some out. The sample holds about 160,000 clones; 80% to 90% are singletons and the top ten take roughly 8.6%. The sample originates from a study of blood T cell repertoires in COVID-19. Across the whole study: T cells, B-cell-depleted T cells, or PBMCs supplied cDNA or gDNA.

This CDR3 comprises 15 residues. V lost 0 bases and J lost 9, with 15 bases in between. The germline V gene has CDR1 SGHTA and CDR2 FQGNSA. Clinical history as reported by participants underpinned cohort assignment. Sequencing was done on a sample of PBMCs or T cells enriched from blood (not recorded which). The chain couples TRBV7-2 to TRBJ2-1, with unresolved D. The receptor's source is a woman between 50 and 59 years old who had recovered from COVID-19. The CDR3 loop is CASSLAVPYPSEQFF. Written as DNA, the CDR3 is TGTGCCAGCAGCTTAGCGGTACCTTACCCCAGTGAGCAGTTCTTC.